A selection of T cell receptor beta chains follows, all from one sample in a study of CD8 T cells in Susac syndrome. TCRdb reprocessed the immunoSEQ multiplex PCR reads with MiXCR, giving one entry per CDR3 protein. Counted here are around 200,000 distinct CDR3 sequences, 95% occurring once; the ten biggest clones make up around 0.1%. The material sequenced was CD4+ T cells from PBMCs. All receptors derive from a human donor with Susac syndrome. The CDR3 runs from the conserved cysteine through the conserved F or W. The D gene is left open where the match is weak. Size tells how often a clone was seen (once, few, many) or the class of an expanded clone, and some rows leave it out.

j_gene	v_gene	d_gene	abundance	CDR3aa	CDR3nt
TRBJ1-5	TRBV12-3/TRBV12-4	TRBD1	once	CASSRRDRRDQPQHF	TGTGCCAGCAGCCGCCGGGACAGGAGGGATCAGCCCCAGCATTTT
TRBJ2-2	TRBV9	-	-	CASSVDTGELFF	TGTGCCAGCAGCGTAGACACCGGGGAGCTGTTTTTT
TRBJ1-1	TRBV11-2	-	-	CASSGRLKDGNTEAFF	TGTGCCAGCAGCGGCCGACTCAAGGACGGAAACACTGAAGCTTTCTTT
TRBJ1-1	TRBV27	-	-	CASSLLGRIPEAFF	TGTGCCAGCAGTTTACTAGGCAGGATCCCTGAAGCTTTCTTT
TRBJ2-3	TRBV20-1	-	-	CSGISLAQPTDTQYF	TGCAGTGGCATCTCTCTAGCGCAACCCACAGATACGCAGTATTTT
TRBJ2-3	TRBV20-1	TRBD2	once	CSASFLSGGFGDTQYF	TGCAGTGCTAGTTTCCTAAGCGGGGGGTTTGGAGATACGCAGTATTTT
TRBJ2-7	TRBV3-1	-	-	CASSERGGWAYEQYF	TGTGCCAGCAGTGAACGCGGGGGCTGGGCCTACGAGCAGTACTTC
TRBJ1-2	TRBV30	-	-	CALDRGAGNGYTF	TGTGCCTTAGATAGGGGAGCAGGGAATGGCTACACCTTC
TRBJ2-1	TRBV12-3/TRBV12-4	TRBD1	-	CASRRPGTGGNEQFF	TGTGCCAGCAGAAGACCCGGGACAGGGGGTAATGAGCAGTTCTTC
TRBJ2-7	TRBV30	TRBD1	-	CAWSRTGTYEQYF	TGTGCCTGGAGTCGGACAGGGACCTACGAGCAGTACTTC
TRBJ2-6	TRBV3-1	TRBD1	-	CASSPRTGGNNVLTF	TGTGCCAGCAGCCCCCGGACAGGGGGCAACAACGTCCTGACTTTC
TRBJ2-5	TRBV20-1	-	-	CSAIGTTWAQETQYF	TGCAGTGCTATCGGGACCACGTGGGCACAAGAGACCCAGTACTTC
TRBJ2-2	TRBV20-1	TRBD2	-	CSARPGGTGELFF	TGCAGTGCTAGACCGGGGGGGACCGGGGAGCTGTTTTTT
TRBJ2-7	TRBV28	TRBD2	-	CAGGTSSPYEQYF	TGTGCCGGAGGGACTAGCAGCCCCTACGAGCAGTACTTC
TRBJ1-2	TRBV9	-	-	CASSVEGNYGYTF	TGTGCCAGCAGCGTAGAAGGGAACTATGGCTACACCTTC
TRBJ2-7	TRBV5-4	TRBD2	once	CASSLAGGAPTYEQYF	TGTGCCAGCAGCTTGGCCGGGGGGGCCCCAACCTACGAGCAGTACTTC